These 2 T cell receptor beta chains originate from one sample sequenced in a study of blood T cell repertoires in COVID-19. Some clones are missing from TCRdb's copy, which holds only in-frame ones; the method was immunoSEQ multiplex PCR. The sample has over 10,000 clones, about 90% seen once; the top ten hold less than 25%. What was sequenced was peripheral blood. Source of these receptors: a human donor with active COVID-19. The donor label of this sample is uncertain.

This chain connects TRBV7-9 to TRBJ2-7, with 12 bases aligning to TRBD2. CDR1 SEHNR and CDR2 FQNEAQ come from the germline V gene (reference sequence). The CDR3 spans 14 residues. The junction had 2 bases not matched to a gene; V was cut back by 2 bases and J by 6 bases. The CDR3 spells CASSLLAGGPEQYF. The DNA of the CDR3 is TGTGCCAGCAGCTTACTAGCGGGGGGGCCCGAGCAGTACTTC.

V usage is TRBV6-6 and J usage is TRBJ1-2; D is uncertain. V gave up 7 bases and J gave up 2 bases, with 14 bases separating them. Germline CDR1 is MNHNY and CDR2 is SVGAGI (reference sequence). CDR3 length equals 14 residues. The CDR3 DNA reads TGTGCCAGCACCAGCGGCGAAGAGAACTATGGCTACACCTTC. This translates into CASTSGEENYGYTF.